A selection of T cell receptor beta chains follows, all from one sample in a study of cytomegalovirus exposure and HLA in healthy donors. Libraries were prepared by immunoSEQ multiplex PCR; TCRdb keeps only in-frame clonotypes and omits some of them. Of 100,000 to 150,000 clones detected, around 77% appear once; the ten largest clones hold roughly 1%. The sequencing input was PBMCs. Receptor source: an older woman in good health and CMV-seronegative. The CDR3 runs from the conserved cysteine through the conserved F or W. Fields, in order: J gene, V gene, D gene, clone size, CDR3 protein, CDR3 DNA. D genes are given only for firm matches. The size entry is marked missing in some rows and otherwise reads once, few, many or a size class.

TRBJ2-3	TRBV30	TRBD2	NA	CAWSVPSGMGDTQYF	TGTGCCTGGAGTGTCCCGAGCGGGATGGGGGATACGCAGTATTTT
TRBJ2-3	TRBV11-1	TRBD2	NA	CASSLFRDYSSDTQYF	TGTGCCAGCAGCCTGTTTCGGGACTACTCTTCGGATACGCAGTATTTT
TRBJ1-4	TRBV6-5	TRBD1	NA	CASSYDRGPRGEKLFF	TGTGCCAGCAGTTACGATAGGGGGCCTCGAGGGGAAAAACTGTTTTTT
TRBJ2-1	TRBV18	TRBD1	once	CASSHRDRGTDEQFF	TGTGCCAGCTCACACCGGGACAGGGGTACCGATGAGCAGTTCTTC
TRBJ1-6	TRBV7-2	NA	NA	CASSLVGQSYNSPLHF	TGTGCCAGCAGCTTAGTAGGACAGTCCTATAATTCACCCCTCCACTTT
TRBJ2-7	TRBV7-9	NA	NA	CSSSLGSYEQYF	TGTTCCAGCAGCTTGGGGAGCTACGAGCAGTACTTC
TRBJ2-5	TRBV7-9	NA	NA	CASSLGGRTVGETQYF	TGTGCCAGCAGCTTAGGGGGGCGGACAGTCGGGGAGACCCAGTACTTC
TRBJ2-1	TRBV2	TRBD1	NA	CACRQGYYNEQFF	TGTGCCTGCAGACAGGGCTACTACAATGAGCAGTTCTTC
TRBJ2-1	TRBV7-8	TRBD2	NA	CASSRGLAGGHNEQFF	TGTGCCAGCAGCCGAGGACTAGCGGGGGGCCACAATGAGCAGTTCTTC
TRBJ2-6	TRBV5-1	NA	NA	CASSLGAGANVLTF	TGCGCCAGCAGTTTAGGGGCTGGGGCCAACGTCCTGACTTTC
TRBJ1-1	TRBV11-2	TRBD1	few	CASSRGQGTEAFF	TGTGCCAGCAGCAGGGGGCAAGGCACTGAAGCTTTCTTT
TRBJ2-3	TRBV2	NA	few	CASIDSGDTQYF	TGTGCCAGCATTGATTCAGGGGATACGCAGTATTTT
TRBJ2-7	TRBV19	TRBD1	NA	CASGVGQGAYEQYF	TGTGCCAGTGGTGTGGGACAGGGGGCATACGAGCAGTACTTC
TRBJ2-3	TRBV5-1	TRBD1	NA	CASSPGTGPPDTQYF	TGCGCCAGCAGCCCCGGGACAGGGCCCCCAGATACGCAGTATTTT
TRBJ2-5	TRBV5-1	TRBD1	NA	CASSSPDRGSQETQYF	TGCGCCAGCAGCTCCCCCGACAGGGGAAGCCAAGAGACCCAGTACTTC
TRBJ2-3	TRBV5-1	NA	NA	CASSLSPSDLTDTQYF	TGCGCCAGCAGCTTGAGCCCCTCGGACTTAACAGATACGCAGTATTTT
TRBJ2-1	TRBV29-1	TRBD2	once	CSVTSGTYNEQFF	TGCAGCGTGACTAGCGGGACTTACAATGAGCAGTTCTTC
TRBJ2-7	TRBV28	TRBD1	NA	CASTASLGQGSYEQYF	TGTGCCAGCACAGCCTCCCTGGGACAGGGATCCTACGAGCAGTACTTC
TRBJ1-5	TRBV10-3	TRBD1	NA	CAISDRGLYQPQHF	TGTGCCATCAGTGACAGGGGGCTGTATCAGCCCCAGCATTTT
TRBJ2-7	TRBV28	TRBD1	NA	CASSFESGTGELSYEQYF	TGTGCCAGCAGTTTTGAAAGCGGGACAGGGGAATTGTCCTACGAGCAGTACTTC
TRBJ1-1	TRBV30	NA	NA	CAWTFRQNTEAFF	TGTGCCTGGACTTTTAGACAGAACACTGAAGCTTTCTTT
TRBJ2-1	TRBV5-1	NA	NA	CASSNGQTYNEQFF	TGCGCCAGCAGCAATGGACAAACCTACAATGAGCAGTTCTTC
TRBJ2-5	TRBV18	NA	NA	CASSPVGQETQYF	TGTGCCAGCTCACCAGTCGGCCAAGAGACCCAGTACTTC
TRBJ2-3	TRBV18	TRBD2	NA	CASSEREMRTDTQYF	TGTGCCAGCTCAGAGCGGGAGATGAGAACAGATACGCAGTATTTT
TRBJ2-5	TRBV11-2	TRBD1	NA	CASSRDSQETQYF	TGTGCCAGCAGCCGGGACAGCCAAGAGACCCAGTACTTC
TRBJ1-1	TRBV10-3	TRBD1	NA	CAIRSIRTGQVEAFF	TGTGCCATCAGATCGATAAGGACAGGACAGGTGGAAGCTTTCTTT